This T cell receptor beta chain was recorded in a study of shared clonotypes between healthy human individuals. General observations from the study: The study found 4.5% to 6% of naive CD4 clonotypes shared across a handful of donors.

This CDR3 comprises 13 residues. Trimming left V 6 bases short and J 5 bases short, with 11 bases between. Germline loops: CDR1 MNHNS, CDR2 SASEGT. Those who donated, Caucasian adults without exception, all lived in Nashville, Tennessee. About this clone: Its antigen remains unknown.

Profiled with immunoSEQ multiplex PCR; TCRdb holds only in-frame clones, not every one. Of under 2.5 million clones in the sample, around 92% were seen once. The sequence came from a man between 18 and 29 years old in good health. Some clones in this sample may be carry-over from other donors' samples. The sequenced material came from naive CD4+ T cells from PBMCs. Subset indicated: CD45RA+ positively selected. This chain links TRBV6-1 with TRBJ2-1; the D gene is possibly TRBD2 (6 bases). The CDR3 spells CASRGLANNEQFF. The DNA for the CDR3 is TGTGCCAGCAGGGGACTCGCAAACAATGAGCAGTTCTTC.